This is a list of T cell receptor beta chains from one sample in a study of regulatory T cells in long-lasting Graves disease. TCRdb re-analysed the multiplex PCR reads in MiXCR, keeping a single row per CDR3 protein. The table includes a few hundred thousand distinct CDR3 sequences, roughly 10% detected once. This sample also belongs to another study, concerning T cells in Graves' hyperthyroidism and ophthalmopathy.

Source: peripheral blood mononuclear cells (PBMCs), taken at new diagnosis, from a patient treated with antithyroid drugs. These receptors were collected from a woman between 18 and 30 years old with Graves disease. The CDR3 runs from the conserved cysteine through the conserved F or W. A D gene is named only where the DNA matches it firmly. Not every row has a clone size; where given, it reads once, few, many or a size class.

>TRBV6-9|TRBJ2-7|TRBD2|many
CASSYVGSGPYEQYF
TGTGCCAGCAGTTACGTTGGTAGCGGGCCTTACGAGCAGTACTTC
>TRBV4-3|TRBJ2-1|TRBD2|few
CASSQDVVLRLVAGGSNEQFF
TGCGCCAGCAGCCAAGATGTAGTACTCCGCCTAGTAGCGGGAGGAAGCAATGAGCAGTTCTTC
>TRBV24-1|TRBJ2-1|TRBD2|many
CATSEDPTTSGRPYNEQFF
TGTGCCACCAGTGAAGATCCCACAACTAGCGGGAGGCCCTACAATGAGCAGTTCTTC
>TRBV9|TRBJ2-1|TRBD2|many
CASSLGLAGASSYNEQFF
TGTGCCAGCAGTCTAGGGCTAGCGGGCGCTAGCTCCTACAATGAGCAGTTCTTC
>TRBV19|TRBJ2-3|TRBD2|many
CASGSRDYLPWAQYF
TGTGCCAGTGGGAGCCGGGACTACCTTCCATGGGCGCAGTATTTT
>TRBV20-1|TRBJ2-5|TRBD2|few
CSARGTSGRETQYF
TGCAGTGCTAGGGGGACTAGCGGGCGAGAGACCCAGTACTTC
>TRBV12-3/TRBV12-4|TRBJ2-3|TRBD2|many
CASRRGGNTQYF
TGTGCCAGCAGACGGGGGGGAAATACGCAGTATTTT
>TRBV20-1|TRBJ2-1|TRBD2|NA
CSARDGGLAGGNEQFF
TGCAGTGCTAGAGATGGGGGACTAGCGGGGGGTAACGAGCAGTTCTTC
>TRBV27|TRBJ2-1|TRBD2|few
CASSLLRGGSYNEQFF
TGTGCCAGCAGTTTATTGCGGGGGGGCTCCTACAATGAGCAGTTCTTC
>TRBV5-6|TRBJ2-1|NA|few
CASSLYDEQFF
TGTGCCAGCAGCTTGTATGATGAGCAGTTCTTC
>TRBV2|TRBJ2-2|NA|NA
CASSEYPILGSGTGELFF
TGTGCCAGCAGTGAGTATCCTATCCTAGGGTCGGGGACCGGGGAGCTGTTTTTT
>TRBV12-3/TRBV12-4|TRBJ1-1|NA|many
CASSLSLSRSEAFF
TGTGCCAGCAGTTTAAGCCTCTCACGATCTGAAGCTTTCTTT
>TRBV6-2/TRBV6-3|TRBJ2-7|NA|many
CASSYSGDEQYF
TGTGCCAGCAGTTACTCCGGGGACGAGCAGTACTTC
>TRBV4-1|TRBJ2-7|NA|many
CASSQYNQRNEQYF
TGCGCCAGCAGCCAGTACAACCAGAGGAACGAGCAGTACTTC
>TRBV6-2/TRBV6-3|TRBJ2-7|NA|NA
CASSRGVSYEQYF
TGTGCCAGCAGCAGGGGCGTTTCCTACGAGCAGTACTTC
>TRBV6-8|TRBJ2-1|TRBD2|many
CASSFSIAGAYNEQFF
TGTGCCAGCAGTTTCTCTATAGCGGGAGCCTACAATGAGCAGTTCTTC
>TRBV2|TRBJ1-1|NA|NA
CASSEAGGMNTEAFF
TGTGCCAGCAGTGAAGCGGGCGGTATGAACACTGAAGCTTTCTTT
>TRBV5-6|TRBJ1-5|TRBD1|many
CASSLGTGYNQPQHF
TGTGCCAGCAGCTTAGGGACAGGCTACAATCAGCCCCAGCATTTT
>TRBV20-1|TRBJ2-7|TRBD2|NA
CSARVREREFSYEQYF
TGCAGTGCTAGAGTTCGGGAGCGGGAGTTCTCCTACGAGCAGTACTTC
>TRBV4-3|TRBJ2-5|NA|many
CASSQDRGLSRGETQYF
TGCGCCAGCAGCCAAGATAGAGGGCTTAGTCGGGGGGAGACCCAGTACTTC
>TRBV5-1|TRBJ2-5|NA|many
CASSLGLVETQYF
TGCGCCAGCAGCTTGGGCCTCGTGGAGACCCAGTACTTC
>TRBV6-2/TRBV6-3|TRBJ2-3|NA|many
CASSNGASDATDTQYF
TGTGCCAGCAGCAACGGGGCTAGCGATGCGACAGATACGCAGTATTTT
>TRBV7-3|TRBJ1-2|NA|many
CASSSDHGDYGYTF
TGTGCCAGCAGCTCTGACCACGGGGACTATGGCTACACCTTC
>TRBV3-1|TRBJ2-3|NA|many
CASSPDWNTDTQYF
TGTGCCAGCAGCCCCGACTGGAACACAGATACGCAGTATTTT
>TRBV29-1|TRBJ2-1|NA|many
CSAAVNEQFF
TGCAGCGCAGCGGTTAATGAGCAGTTCTTC
>TRBV28|TRBJ2-7|NA|many
CASSLEFNVWEQYF
TGTGCCAGCAGCCTCGAATTCAATGTGTGGGAGCAGTACTTC
>TRBV18|TRBJ2-7|NA|many
CASSPSTGPYEQYF
TGTGCCAGCTCACCCTCGACAGGCCCCTACGAGCAGTACTTC
>TRBV9|TRBJ1-2|NA|NA
CANSVASYGYTF
TGTGCCAACAGCGTGGCAAGCTATGGCTACACCTTC
>TRBV7-6|TRBJ1-1|NA|many
CASSPGQSEAFF
TGTGCCAGCAGCCCGGGACAAAGTGAAGCTTTCTTT
>TRBV19|TRBJ2-5|TRBD1|many
CASSSGTGSQETQYF
TGTGCCAGTAGTTCCGGGACAGGGTCGCAAGAGACCCAGTACTTC
>TRBV2|TRBJ2-2|NA|few
CATSAGLKPGELFF
TGTGCCACCTCGGCGGGGCTAAAGCCCGGGGAGCTGTTTTTT
>TRBV7-9|TRBJ1-1|NA|NA
CASSLRVANTEAFF
TGTGCCAGCAGCTTACGCGTCGCGAACACTGAAGCTTTCTTT
>TRBV20-1|TRBJ2-7|TRBD2|NA
CSARPGLAGAHEQYF
TGCAGTGCCCGACCCGGACTAGCGGGAGCACACGAGCAGTACTTC
>TRBV18|TRBJ1-5|NA|once
CAGSPPGTANQPQQF
TGTGCCGGCTCACCACCCGGGACCGCCAATCAGCCCCAGCAGTTT
>TRBV9|TRBJ1-4|NA|many
CASSGNEKLFF
TGTGCCAGCAGCGGTAATGAAAAACTGTTTTTT
>TRBV19|TRBJ1-5|NA|NA
CASSRGQSSNQPQHF
TGTGCCAGTAGTCGGGGTCAGAGCTCCAATCAGCCCCAGCATTTT
>TRBV5-1|TRBJ2-1|TRBD2|NA
CASSLSTSGNNEQFF
TGCGCCAGCAGCTTGAGTACTAGCGGTAACAATGAGCAGTTCTTC
>TRBV20-1|TRBJ1-6|NA|few
CSARSRIYYNSPLHF
TGCAGTGCTAGATCCCGGATTTACTATAATTCACCCCTCCACTTT
>TRBV7-2|TRBJ1-5|NA|NA
CASSFLLGPQHF
TGTGCCAGCAGCTTCCTCTTAGGTCCCCAGCATTTT
>TRBV20-1|TRBJ2-7|TRBD1|many
CSARDEQGAHIYEQYF
TGCAGTGCTAGAGACGAGCAGGGGGCCCATATCTACGAGCAGTACTTC
>TRBV2|TRBJ2-1|NA|many
CASPGYKNSYNEQFF
TGCGCCAGCCCAGGGTACAAAAACTCCTACAATGAGCAGTTCTTC
>TRBV11-2|TRBJ2-7|NA|many
CASSLNTGHSYEQYF
TGTGCCAGCAGCTTAAACACAGGGCATTCCTACGAGCAGTACTTC
>TRBV5-1|TRBJ2-1|NA|few
CASRETGILNNEQFF
TGCGCCAGCAGGGAAACCGGGATACTCAACAATGAGCAGTTCTTC
>TRBV10-3|TRBJ2-1|NA|few
CATTIGHGRTVNNEQFF
TGTGCCACTACGATCGGACACGGCCGTACGGTCAACAATGAGCAGTTCTTC
>TRBV29-1|TRBJ1-4|NA|many
CSVEGTNEKLFF
TGCAGCGTGGAAGGAACTAATGAAAAACTGTTTTTT
>TRBV20-1|TRBJ2-5|TRBD1|many
CSAKPGQNSQETQYF
TGCAGTGCTAAACCGGGACAGAATTCACAAGAGACCCAGTACTTC